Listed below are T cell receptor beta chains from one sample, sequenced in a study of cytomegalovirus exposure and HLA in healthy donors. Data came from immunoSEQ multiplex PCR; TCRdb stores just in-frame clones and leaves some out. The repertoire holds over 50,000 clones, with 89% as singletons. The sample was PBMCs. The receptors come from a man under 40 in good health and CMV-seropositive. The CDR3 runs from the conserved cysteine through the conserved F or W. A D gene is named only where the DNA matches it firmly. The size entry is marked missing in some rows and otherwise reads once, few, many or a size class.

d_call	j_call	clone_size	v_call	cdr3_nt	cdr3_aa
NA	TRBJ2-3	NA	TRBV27	TGTGCCAGCAGTTGGAAGCTAGGTACAGATACGCAGTATTTT	CASSWKLGTDTQYF
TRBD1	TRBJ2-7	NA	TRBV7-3	TGTGCCAGCAGCCCGACAGGGGGTGTCTACGAGCAGTACTTC	CASSPTGGVYEQYF
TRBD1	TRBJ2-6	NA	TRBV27	TGTGCCAGCAGTGACAGGGGTGGAGGGCCCTCTGGGGCCAACGTCCTGACTTTC	CASSDRGGGPSGANVLTF
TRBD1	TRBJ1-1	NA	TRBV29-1	TGCAGCGCTGGACAGGGTTGTACGGCTTTCTTT	CSAGQGCTAFF
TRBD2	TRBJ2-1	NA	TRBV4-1	TGCGCCAGCAGCCAAGGGTTTACAGGACTAGCCTCTGAGCAGTTCTTC	CASSQGFTGLASEQFF
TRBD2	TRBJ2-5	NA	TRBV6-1	TGTGCCAGCAGTGAACGGGGGGGTCCGGAGACCCAGTACTTC	CASSERGGPETQYF
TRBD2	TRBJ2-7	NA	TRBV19	TGTGCCAGTACCCCACCGGGACTAGCGGGAGACTCCTACGAGCAGTACTTC	CASTPPGLAGDSYEQYF
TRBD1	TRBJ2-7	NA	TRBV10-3	TGTGCCATCAGTGAGGGGACAGGGGCCCCTAAGGGGCAGTACTTC	CAISEGTGAPKGQYF
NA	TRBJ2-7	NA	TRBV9	TGTGCCAGCAGCGTGGGGGGAGAGGACGAGCAGTACTTC	CASSVGGEDEQYF
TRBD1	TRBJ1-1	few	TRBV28	TGTGCCAGCAACGGACAGGGGTCTACTGAAGCTTTCTTT	CASNGQGSTEAFF
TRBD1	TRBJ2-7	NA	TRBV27	TGTGCCAGCAGGGCGACAGGGCGGAACGAGCAGTACTTC	CASRATGRNEQYF
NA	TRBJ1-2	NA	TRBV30	TGTGCCTGGAGTGTTGGGGGGGAAGATGGCTACACCTTC	CAWSVGGEDGYTF
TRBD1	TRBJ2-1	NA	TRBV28	TGTGCCAGCATTTTAGGGGGCGCGAGGGTCAATGAGCAGTTCTTC	CASILGGARVNEQFF
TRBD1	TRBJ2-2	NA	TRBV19	TGTGCCAGTAGTTCTTTGACAGGGGGCCGATACAACACCGGGGAGCTGTTTTTT	CASSSLTGGRYNTGELFF
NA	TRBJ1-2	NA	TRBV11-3	TGTGCCAGCAGCTTAGCTATCACGGATGGCTACACCTTC	CASSLAITDGYTF
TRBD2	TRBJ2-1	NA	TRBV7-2	TGTGCCAGCAGCTTCCGGACTAGCGGGAGTAAGATTGAGCAGTTCTTC	CASSFRTSGSKIEQFF
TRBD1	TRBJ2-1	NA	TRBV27	TGTGCCAGCAGAGGGACAGGGAATGAGCAGTTCTTC	CASRGTGNEQFF
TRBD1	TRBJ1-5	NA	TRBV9	TGTGCCAGCAGCCTTGGAACAGGGGACAATCAGCCCCAGCATTTT	CASSLGTGDNQPQHF
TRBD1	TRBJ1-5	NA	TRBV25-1	TGTGCCAGCAGTGAAGGACAGGGCAATCAGCCCCAGCATTTT	CASSEGQGNQPQHF
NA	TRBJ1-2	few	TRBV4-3	TGCGCCAGCAGCCAAGATGACAGCCTTAACTATGGCTACACCTTC	CASSQDDSLNYGYTF
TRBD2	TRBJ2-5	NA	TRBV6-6	TGTGCCAGCAGTCACACTAGCGGGCGCCAAGAGACCCAGTACTTC	CASSHTSGRQETQYF
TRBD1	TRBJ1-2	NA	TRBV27	TGTGCCAGCAGTTTGACAGGGGGGTATGGCTACACCTTC	CASSLTGGYGYTF
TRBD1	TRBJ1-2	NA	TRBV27	TGTGCCAGCAGTTTGCGGACAGGGGCCCCGTATGGCTACACCTTC	CASSLRTGAPYGYTF
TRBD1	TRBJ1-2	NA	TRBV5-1	TGTGCCAGCAGTCTGGACAGGCTGGACTATGGCTACACCTTC	CASSLDRLDYGYTF
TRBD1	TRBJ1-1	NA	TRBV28	TGTGCCAGCAGTTGGGGGACAGTAAACACTGAAGCTTTCTTT	CASSWGTVNTEAFF
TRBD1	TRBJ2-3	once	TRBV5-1	TGCGCCAGCAGCTTGGCTCCAGGGGGCGCAGCAGATACGCAGTATTTT	CASSLAPGGAADTQYF
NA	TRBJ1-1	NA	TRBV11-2	TGTGCCAGCAGCTTAGACAGGGAAGGAAGCACTGAAGCTTTCTTT	CASSLDREGSTEAFF
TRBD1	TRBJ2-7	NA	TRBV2	TGTGCCAGCAGTGAATCCCAGGGGGCGAGAGAGCAGTACTTC	CASSESQGAREQYF
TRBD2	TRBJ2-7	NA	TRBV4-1	TGCGCCAGCAGCCTGGGACTAGCGGGAGGAGTAAGGGACGAGCAGTACTTC	CASSLGLAGGVRDEQYF
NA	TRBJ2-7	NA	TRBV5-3	TGTGCCAGAAGCTTACCGAAAACATCCTACGAGCAGTACTTC	CARSLPKTSYEQYF
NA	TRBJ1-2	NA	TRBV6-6	TGTGCCAGCAGTGAGCGGGCTGGCTACACCTTC	CASSERAGYTF
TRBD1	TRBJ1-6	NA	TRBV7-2	TGTGCCAGCAGCTTAGCGTTGACAGGGGGTTCACCCCTCCACTTT	CASSLALTGGSPLHF
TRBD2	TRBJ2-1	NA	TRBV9	TGTGCCAGCAGCCCTAGCGGGGGAATGGGTGAGCAGTTCTTC	CASSPSGGMGEQFF
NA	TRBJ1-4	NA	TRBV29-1	TGCAGCGTTGAGGGACATCCGGAACTGAGTGAGCTGTTTTTT	CSVEGHPELSELFF
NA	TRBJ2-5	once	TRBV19	TGTGCCAGTAGTATAACAGCACAAGAGACCCAGTACTTC	CASSITAQETQYF
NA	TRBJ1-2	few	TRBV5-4	TGTGCCAGCAGCTTGCGGGGCAGGGGTAACTATGGCTACACCTTC	CASSLRGRGNYGYTF
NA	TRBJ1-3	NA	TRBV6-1	TGTGCCAGCAGACGCGACAGCTCTGGAAACACCATATATTTT	CASRRDSSGNTIYF
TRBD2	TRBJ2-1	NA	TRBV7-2	TGTGCCAGCAGCTTAGTCTTAGCGGGAGGGAATGAGCAGTTCTTC	CASSLVLAGGNEQFF
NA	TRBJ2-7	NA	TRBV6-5	TGTGCCAGCAGTTACCCGCCCAGGCCCGACGAGCAGTACTTC	CASSYPPRPDEQYF
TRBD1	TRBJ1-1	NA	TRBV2	TGTGCCAGCAGTCCGCAGGGGGGAAGCACTGAAGCTTTCTTT	CASSPQGGSTEAFF
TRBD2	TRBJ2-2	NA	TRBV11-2	TGTGCCAGCAGCCACTCTAGCGGCTACACCGGGGAGCTGTTTTTT	CASSHSSGYTGELFF
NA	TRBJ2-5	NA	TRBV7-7	TGTGCTAGCAGCTTAGCGGGATGGGACAGAGGTGGAGAGACCCAGTACTTC	CASSLAGWDRGGETQYF
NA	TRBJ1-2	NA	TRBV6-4	TGTGCCAGCAGTGACTTCCGACGGGGTCGTCGGGGCTACACCTTC	CASSDFRRGRRGYTF
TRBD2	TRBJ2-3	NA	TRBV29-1	TGCAGCGTTGAGGCTAGCGGGAGGGCAGATACGCAGTATTTT	CSVEASGRADTQYF
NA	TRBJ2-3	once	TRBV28	TGTGCCAGCAGTTTAACAGGGCCAGATACGCAGTATTTT	CASSLTGPDTQYF
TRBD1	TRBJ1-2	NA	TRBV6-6	TGTGCCAGCAGTTACTCGCTGCAGGGGGTTGGCTACACCTTC	CASSYSLQGVGYTF
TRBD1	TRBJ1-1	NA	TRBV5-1	TGCGCCAGCAGCTCCCTACCTCGACAGGGCGGCACTGAAGCTTTCTTT	CASSSLPRQGGTEAFF
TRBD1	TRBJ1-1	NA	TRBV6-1	TGTGCCAGCAGTGAAGCATGGGACAGGGAGGTAGCTTTCTTT	CASSEAWDREVAFF
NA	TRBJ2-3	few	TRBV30	TGTGCCTGGAGTCCGAGGTGGGGGGGCACAGATACGCAGTATTTT	CAWSPRWGGTDTQYF
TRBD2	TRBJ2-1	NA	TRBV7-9	TGTGCCAGCAGTCCCTGGACTAGCGGGAGGTATGAGCAGTTCTTC	CASSPWTSGRYEQFF
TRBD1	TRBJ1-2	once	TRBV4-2	TGTGCCAGCAGCCAAGCCGGAATTGACAGGGTTAATAATGGCTACACCTTC	CASSQAGIDRVNNGYTF
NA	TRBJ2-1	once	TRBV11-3	TGTGCCAGCAGCCACGGACAGATAGCCTACAATGAGCAGTTCTTC	CASSHGQIAYNEQFF